The next 23 T cell receptor beta chains were all read from a single sample in a study of tumor and adjacent non-tumor tissue in lung cancer. TCRbeta libraries were built with three rounds of nested PCR, modified from ARM-PCR. TCRdb fed the multiplex PCR reads into MiXCR, producing one record per CDR3 protein. The sample yields approximately 120,000 distinct CDR3 sequences, roughly 77% seen once. This sample's RNA came from whole unsorted tissue. Sequenced sample: lung tumor tissue. These TCRs come from a woman in her sixties with non-small cell lung cancer.

The V call is TRBV6-6, the J call TRBJ1-1, with TRBD1 matching over 9 bases. The germline V gene has CDR1 MNHNY and CDR2 SVGAGI (reference sequence). This CDR3 has 15 residues. In DNA, the CDR3 is TGTGCTAGCTGTTACTCGGGACAGGGTGGCACTGAAGCTTTCTTT. It yields the protein CASCYSGQGGTEAFF.

In its sample, this clonotype was seen once. The conserved phenylalanine or tryptophan normally closing the CDR3 is absent here, so this likely arose from a read error. V and J are TRBV20-1 and TRBJ2-7; TRBD2 aligns across 8 bases. The germline CDR1 and CDR2 sequences are DFQATT and SNEGSKA (reference sequence). The CDR3 totals 14 residues. The CDR3 DNA reads TGCAGTGCTAGAGTCGGGAGGGTTATCCACGAACAGTACTTA. Amino acids: CSARVGRVIHEQYL.

The CDR3 protein is CASSTTGTAEDTQYF. Here the CDR3 DNA reads TGTGCCAGTAGCACCACCGGGACGGCCGAAGATACGCAGTATTTT. This sequence joins TRBV11-2 and TRBJ2-3, with D perhaps TRBD1 or TRBD2 (5 bases each). This CDR3 comprises 15 residues. Trimming removed 9 bases from V and 5 bases from J, with 21 bases in between. The V gene's germline CDR1 is SGHAT and CDR2 FQNNGV.

As concerns this clonotype: A read error is likely, as this CDR3 ends without the conserved phenylalanine or tryptophan. V and J are TRBV28 and TRBJ1-1; D is ambiguous. V was shortened by 6 bases and J by 7 bases, with 18 bases between the two germline ends. The CDR3 runs 14 residues. CDR1 MDHEN and CDR2 SYDVKM come from the germline V gene. DNA for the CDR3: TGTGCCAGCAGCGCTCCGCCCCTCCGTGATGAAGCTTTCGTT. This codes for CASSAPPLRDEAFV.

About this clonotype itself: At one of its ends the junction is not consistent with the germline gene, which may arise from a read error. The rearrangement joins TRBV6-2 or TRBV6-3 to TRBJ2-7, with D perhaps TRBD2 (5 bases). The V gene's germline CDR1 is MNHEY and CDR2 SVGEGT. The CDR3 contains 13 residues. The CDR3 DNA reads as TGTGTCAGCAGTTCCCGGGATGTCTACGAACAGTACTTC. Translated, it gives CVSSSRDVYEQYF.

In this sample, this clonotype turned up many times. The J gene is TRBJ2-1, the V gene TRBV6-1; D call uncertain. Trimming pared 6 bases from V and 6 bases from J, leaving 18 bases between. Germline V CDR1 and CDR2: MNHNS, SASEGT. The CDR3 covers 15 residues. The CDR3 bases are TGTGCCAGCAGCAGTCAGGACCCCGGACGCAATGAGCAGTTCTTC. Translating it yields CASSSQDPGRNEQFF.

This clonotype was detected once. A much bigger clone sits one base away, suggesting this may be a read error. The chain couples TRBV6-5 to TRBJ2-3; D not certain. Trimming took 7 bases from V and 2 from J, leaving 10 bases between them. This CDR3 comprises 13 residues. CDR1 and CDR2 (germline): MNHEY, SVGAGI. The CDR3 region is CASKKRFTDTQYF. The CDR3 DNA is TGTGCCAGCAAGAAGAGGTTCACAGATACGCAGTATTTT.

Comments on this clonotype: A much larger clone lies a single base off, so this may be a read error. The chain joins TRBV4-1 to TRBJ2-1, with D unclear. Germline loops: CDR1 MGHRA, CDR2 YSYEKL. CDR3 length equals 15 residues. Trimming left V 1 base short and J 3 bases short, with 10 bases between. CDR3 in amino acids: CASSQVSWVYNEQFF. The CDR3 DNA reads TGCGCCAGCAGCCAAGTTTCATGGGTCTACAATGAGCAGTTCTTC.

The chain has TRBV29-1 and TRBJ2-3; 8 positions agree with TRBD2. Trimming took 7 bases from V and 6 from J; bases not matched to a gene: 6. The CDR3 loop spans 12 amino acids. The germline V gene has CDR1 SQVTM and CDR2 ANQGSEA. The CDR3 spells CSATSGWDTQYF. DNA for the CDR3: TGCAGCGCTACTAGCGGCTGGGATACGCAGTATTTT.

This clonotype was detected ten times or more. This chain connects TRBV4-1 to TRBJ2-7; no clear D gene. The CDR3 is made up of 15 amino acids. V was clipped by 0 bases and J by 2 bases, with 11 bases between them. CDR1 is MGHRA, CDR2 YSYEKL, per germline. The CDR3 DNA sequence: TGCGCCAGCAGCCAAGATTGGCCCGGAGCCTACGAGCAGTACTTC. Protein: CASSQDWPGAYEQYF.

This clonotype occurred a few times. A read error is likely, as this CDR3 ends without the conserved phenylalanine or tryptophan. This sequence joins TRBV11-3 and TRBJ2-2, with TRBD1 matching over 10 bases. This CDR3 has 15 amino acids. CDR1 and CDR2 (germline): SGHNT, YENEEA. The CDR3 is CASSPTGGRTGELFL. DNA for the CDR3: TGTGCTAGCAGCCCGACAGGGGGCCGGACTGGGGAGCTGTTTTTA.

The V call is TRBV4-1, the J call TRBJ1-5; tentatively, D is TRBD2 (6 bases). The better agreement between TRBJ2-3 and the DNA end casts doubt on the J call. CDR3 length: 15 residues. Germline CDR1 is MGHRA and CDR2 is YSYEKL. The CDR3 region is CASRPNMEGSQPQYF. The CDR3, as DNA: TGCGCCAGCAGGCCAAACATGGAGGGTTCACAGCCCCAGTATTTT.

About this clonotype itself: At one end, the junction sequence differs from germline, possibly due to a read error. The V call is TRBV11-2, the J call TRBJ2-2; perhaps TRBD2 as D (5 bases). The CDR3 contains 13 residues. Germline CDR1 SGHAT, CDR2 FQNNGV. CDR3 protein: CASSLLNTGEPFF. The CDR3, as DNA: TGTGCCAGCAGCTTGCTGAATACCGGGGAGCCGTTTTTT.

This clonotype was found many times. The rearrangement links TRBV10-1 to TRBJ2-2, with TRBD2 matching 11 bases. The CDR3 is made up of 16 amino acids. The germline V gene has CDR1 WNHNN and CDR2 SYGVQD (reference sequence). V shed 3 bases and J 4 bases; nucleotides not matched to a gene: 4. The CDR3 coding sequence is TGCGCCAGCAGTGACCAGACTAGCGGGGTCACCGGGGAGCTGTTTTTT. Protein sequence: CASSDQTSGVTGELFF.

Remarks on this clonotype: At one of its ends the junction is not consistent with the germline gene, which may arise from a read error. The CDR3 DNA reads TGTGCCAGCAGCCGAAACGACTGGGGAGTGACCCAATACTTC. Translation gives CASSRNDWGVTQYF. The chain couples TRBV11-2 to TRBJ2-5, with D possibly being TRBD2 (5 bases). CDR1 is SGHAT and CDR2 is FQNNGV in the germline V gene. This CDR3 region has 14 residues.

In regard to this clonotype: A read error may account for a junction end that differs from germline. The chain has TRBV6-6 and TRBJ2-5; no reliable D call. Germline CDR1 reads MNHNY; CDR2 reads SVGAGI (reference sequence). The CDR3 is made up of 13 amino acids. The CDR3 nucleotides are TGTACCAGCAAATTATCGGGTAAAGAGGCCCAGTACTTC. The encoded protein is CTSKLSGKEAQYF.

With respect to this clonotype: An end of the junction differs from the germline gene, which may be a read error. The rearrangement links TRBV5-6 to TRBJ1-6; TRBD1 matches 12 bases. The length of the CDR3 is 16 residues. Per germline, CDR1 SGHDT and CDR2 YYEEEE. The CDR3 DNA follows: TGTGCCAGCAACTTGGGGACAGGGGGCAGGTATTCAGCCCTCCACTTT. This translates into CASNLGTGGRYSALHF.

The table lists this clonotype with a few counts. An end of the junction does not agree with germline; a read error may underlie this. The chain is built from TRBV6-5 and TRBJ2-1; D not certain. The CDR3 contains 13 residues. Per germline, CDR1 MNHEY and CDR2 SVGAGI. CDR3 sequence (DNA): TGTGTCAGCCAGCGCGGCTCCTACAATGAGCAGTTCTTC. It specifies CVSQRGSYNEQFF.

Note on this clonotype: Relative to the germline gene, one junction end is altered; a read error may explain this. The chain uses TRBV11-3 and TRBJ1-1; tentative D call: TRBD1 (6 bases). CDR3 length: 13 residues. Germline V lookup: CDR1 SGHNT, CDR2 YENEEA. CDR3 sequence (DNA): TGTGGCAGCAAGGGGGATAAAAGCACTGAAGCTTTCTTT. Amino acid sequence: CGSKGDKSTEAFF. Drawing the rest from reference TRBV11-3 and TRBJ1-1, the complete variable domain is EAGVVQSPRYKIIEKKQPVAFWCNPISGHNTLYWYLQNLGQGPELLIRYENEEAVDDSQLPKDRFSAERLKGVDSTLKIQPAELGDSAVYLCGSKGDKSTEAFFGQGTRLTVV.

Details on this clonotype: Because it lacks the conserved phenylalanine or tryptophan at the end, this CDR3 is likely a read error. The chain recombines TRBV4-3 with TRBJ2-3, with a weak D call TRBD2 (6 bases). The CDR3 loop spans 15 amino acids. Germline-derived CDR1 and CDR2 are LGHNA and YSLEER. CDR3 sequence reads: CASSQVTSGADTQYS. CDR3 sequence (DNA): TGCGCCAGTAGCCAAGTGACTAGTGGGGCAGATACGCAGTATTCT.

Notes on this clonotype: The conserved final phenylalanine or tryptophan is absent from the CDR3, which likely points to a read error. The chain joins TRBV6-1 to TRBJ1-1; no clear D. This CDR3 region has 13 residues. The germline gives CDR1 MNHNS, CDR2 SASEGT. The CDR3 sequence is CTSSQTQRTEAFL. For the CDR3, the DNA is TGTACCAGCAGTCAAACTCAGAGAACTGAAGCTTTCTTA.

On this clonotype: This may come from a read error, since a much larger clone is one base off. CDR3 nucleotide sequence: TGCGCCAGCAGCCAAGGTGGTTTCAGGGGGTCCGGTACAGATAGGCAGTATTTT. Translated: CASSQGGFRGSGTDRQYF. V usage is TRBV4-1 and J usage is TRBJ2-3, with 7 nucleotides matching TRBD1. This CDR3 is 18 amino acids long. From germline, CDR1 is MGHRA and CDR2 YSYEKL.

Comment on this clonotype: A much larger clone differs by one base, so this may be a read error. The chain uses TRBV28 and TRBJ1-1; D is perhaps TRBD1 (5 bases). The CDR3 is 16 amino acids. CDR1 and CDR2 (germline): MDHEN, SYDVKM. The DNA of the CDR3 is TGTGCCAGCGGTTTACCAAGGTTCCAGGGGAACACTGAAGCTTTCTTT. Its protein product is CASGLPRFQGNTEAFF.